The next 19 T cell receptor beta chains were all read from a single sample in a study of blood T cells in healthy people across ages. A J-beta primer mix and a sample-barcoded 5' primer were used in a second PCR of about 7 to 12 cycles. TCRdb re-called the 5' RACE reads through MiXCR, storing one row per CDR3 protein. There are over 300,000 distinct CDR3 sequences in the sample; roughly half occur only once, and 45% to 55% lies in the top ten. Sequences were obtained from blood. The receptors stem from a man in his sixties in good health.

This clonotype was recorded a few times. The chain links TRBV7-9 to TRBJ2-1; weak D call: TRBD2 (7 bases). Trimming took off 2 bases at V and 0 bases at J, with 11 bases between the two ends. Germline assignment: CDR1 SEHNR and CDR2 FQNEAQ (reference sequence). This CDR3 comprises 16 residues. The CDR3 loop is CASSLRGGHSYNEQFF. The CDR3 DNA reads TGTGCCAGCAGCTTAAGGGGGGGGCACTCCTACAATGAGCAGTTCTTC.

For the CDR3, the DNA is TGTGCCAGCAGCCAAGGGGGCCTGAGGGTCCGCACAGATACGCAGTATTTT. Translated, it gives CASSQGGLRVRTDTQYF. The chain combines TRBV14 with TRBJ2-3, with D possibly called TRBD1 or TRBD2 (5 bases each). The length of the CDR3 is 17 residues. The V gene's germline CDR1 is SGHDN and CDR2 FVKESK. Trimming removed 1 base at V and 1 base at J, with 15 bases between.

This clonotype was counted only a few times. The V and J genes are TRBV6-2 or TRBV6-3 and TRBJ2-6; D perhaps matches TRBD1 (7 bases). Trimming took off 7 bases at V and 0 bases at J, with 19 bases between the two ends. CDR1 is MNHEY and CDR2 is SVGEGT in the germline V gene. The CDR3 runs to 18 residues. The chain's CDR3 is CASTQGGQTISGANVLTF. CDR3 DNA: TGTGCCAGCACCCAGGGGGGACAGACAATCTCTGGGGCCAACGTCCTGACTTTC.

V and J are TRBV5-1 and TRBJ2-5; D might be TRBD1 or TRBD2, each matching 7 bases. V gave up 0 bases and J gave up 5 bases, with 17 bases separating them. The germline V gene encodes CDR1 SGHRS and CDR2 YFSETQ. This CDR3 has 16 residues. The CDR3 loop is CASSLDGAGQQETQYF. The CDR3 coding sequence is TGCGCCAGCAGCTTGGATGGAGCGGGACAGCAGGAGACCCAGTACTTC.

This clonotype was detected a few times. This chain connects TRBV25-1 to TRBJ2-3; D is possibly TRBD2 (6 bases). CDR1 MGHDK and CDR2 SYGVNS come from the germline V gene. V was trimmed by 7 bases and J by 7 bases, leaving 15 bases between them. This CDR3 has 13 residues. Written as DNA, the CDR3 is TGTGCCAGCAAGGAAACAGCGGGCTATACGCAGTATTTT. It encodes CASKETAGYTQYF. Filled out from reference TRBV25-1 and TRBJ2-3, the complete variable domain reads EADIYQTPRYLVIGTGKKITLECSQTMGHDKMYWYQQDPGMELHLIHYSYGVNSTEKGDLSSESTVSRIRTEHFPLTLESARPSHTSQYLCASKETAGYTQYFGPGTRLTVL.

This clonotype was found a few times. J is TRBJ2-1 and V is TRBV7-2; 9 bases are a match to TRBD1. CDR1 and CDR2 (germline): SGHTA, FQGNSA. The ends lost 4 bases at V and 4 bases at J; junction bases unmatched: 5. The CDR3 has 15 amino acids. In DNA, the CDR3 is TGTGCCAGCAGCTCCGCCGGGACAGGGTACAATGAGCAGTTCTTC. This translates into CASSSAGTGYNEQFF. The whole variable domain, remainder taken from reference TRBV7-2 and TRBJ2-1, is GAGVSQSPSNKVTEKGKDVELRCDPISGHTALYWYRQSLGQGLEFLIYFQGNSAPDKSGLPSDRFSAERTGGSVSTLTIQRTQQEDSAVYLCASSSAGTGYNEQFFGPGTRLTVL.

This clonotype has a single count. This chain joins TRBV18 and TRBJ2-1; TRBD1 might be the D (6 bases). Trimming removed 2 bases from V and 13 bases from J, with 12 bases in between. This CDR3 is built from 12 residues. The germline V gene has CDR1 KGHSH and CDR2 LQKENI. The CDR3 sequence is CASSPSEQGQFF. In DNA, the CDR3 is TGTGCCAGCTCACCAAGCGAACAGGGCCAGTTCTTC.

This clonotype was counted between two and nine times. The CDR3 DNA follows: TGTGCCAGCAGCTTAGGGACAGGGGGCGCAAATACGCAGTATTTT. Encoded protein: CASSLGTGGANTQYF. The chain links TRBV7-2 to TRBJ2-3, with 11 positions matching TRBD1. Losses at the gene ends were 1 base for V and 7 bases for J; bases not matched to a gene: 4. The CDR3 sequence is 15 residues long. Germline CDR1 SGHTA, CDR2 FQGNSA. The entire variable domain, with the rest obtained from reference TRBV7-2 and TRBJ2-3, is as follows: GAGVSQSPSNKVTEKGKDVELRCDPISGHTALYWYRQSLGQGLEFLIYFQGNSAPDKSGLPSDRFSAERTGGSVSTLTIQRTQQEDSAVYLCASSLGTGGANTQYFGPGTRLTVL.

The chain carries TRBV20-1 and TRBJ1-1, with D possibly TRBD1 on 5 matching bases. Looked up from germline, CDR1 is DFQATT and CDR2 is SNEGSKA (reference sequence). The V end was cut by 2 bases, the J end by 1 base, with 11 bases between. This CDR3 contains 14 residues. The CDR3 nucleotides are TGCAGTGCTAGACCTATGGGGGGGAACACTGAAGCTTTCTTT. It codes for CSARPMGGNTEAFF.

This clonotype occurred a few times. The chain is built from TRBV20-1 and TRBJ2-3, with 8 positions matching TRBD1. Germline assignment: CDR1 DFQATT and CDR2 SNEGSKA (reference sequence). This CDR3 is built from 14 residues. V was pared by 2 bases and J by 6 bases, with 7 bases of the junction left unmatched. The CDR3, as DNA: TGCAGTGCTAGAAGTACAGGGGGGTCCGATACGCAGTATTTT. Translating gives CSARSTGGSDTQYF.

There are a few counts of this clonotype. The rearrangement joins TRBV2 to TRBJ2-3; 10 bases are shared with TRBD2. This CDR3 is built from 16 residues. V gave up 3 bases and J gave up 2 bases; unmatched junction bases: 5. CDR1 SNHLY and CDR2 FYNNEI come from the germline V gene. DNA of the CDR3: TGTGCCAGCAGTGAGGCTAGCGGGAGCCACACAGATACGCAGTATTTT. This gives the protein CASSEASGSHTDTQYF.

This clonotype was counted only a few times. CDR3 loop: CASSDRQPEQYF. CDR3 nucleotide sequence: TGTGCCAGCAGCGATAGACAGCCGGAGCAGTACTTC. V is TRBV7-9 and J is TRBJ2-7; possibly TRBD1 for D (5 bases). The CDR3 length is 12 residues. V lost 5 bases, J lost 7 bases, and 12 bases lay in between. Germline loops: CDR1 SEHNR, CDR2 FQNEAQ (reference sequence).

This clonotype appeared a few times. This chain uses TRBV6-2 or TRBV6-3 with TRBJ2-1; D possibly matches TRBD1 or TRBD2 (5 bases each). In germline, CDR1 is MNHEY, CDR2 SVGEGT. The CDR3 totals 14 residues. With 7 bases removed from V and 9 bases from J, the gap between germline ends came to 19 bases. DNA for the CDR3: TGTGCCAGCACCGACCGGGGCTTGGGTGGTGAGCAGTTCTTC. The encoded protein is CASTDRGLGGEQFF.

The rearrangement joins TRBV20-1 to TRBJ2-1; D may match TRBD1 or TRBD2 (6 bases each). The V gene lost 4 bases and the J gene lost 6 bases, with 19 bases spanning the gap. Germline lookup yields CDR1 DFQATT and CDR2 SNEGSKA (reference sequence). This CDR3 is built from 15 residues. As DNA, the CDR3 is TGCAGTGCTATTTGGGTCGGGGGCCCTAGCAATGAGCAGTTCTTC. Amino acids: CSAIWVGGPSNEQFF.

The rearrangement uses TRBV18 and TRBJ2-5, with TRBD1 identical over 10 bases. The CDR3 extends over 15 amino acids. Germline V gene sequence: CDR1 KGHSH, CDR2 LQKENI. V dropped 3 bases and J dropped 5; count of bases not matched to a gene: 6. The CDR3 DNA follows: TGTGCCAGCTCACCGGGACAGGGGCTGAAGGAGACCCAGTACTTC. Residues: CASSPGQGLKETQYF.

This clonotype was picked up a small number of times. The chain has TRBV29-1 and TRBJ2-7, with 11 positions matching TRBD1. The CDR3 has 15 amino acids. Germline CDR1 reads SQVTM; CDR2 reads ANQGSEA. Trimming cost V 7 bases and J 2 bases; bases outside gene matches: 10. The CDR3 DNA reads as TGCAGCGCGCGAACCGGGACAGGGGGTGCCTACGAGCAGTACTTC. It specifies CSARTGTGGAYEQYF.

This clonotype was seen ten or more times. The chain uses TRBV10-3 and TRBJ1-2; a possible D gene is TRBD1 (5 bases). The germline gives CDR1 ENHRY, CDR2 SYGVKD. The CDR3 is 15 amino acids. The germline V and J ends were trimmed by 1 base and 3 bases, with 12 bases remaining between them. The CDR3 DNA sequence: TGTGCCATCAGTGAGTGGCAGGGCGGGGACTATGGCTACACCTTC. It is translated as CAISEWQGGDYGYTF.

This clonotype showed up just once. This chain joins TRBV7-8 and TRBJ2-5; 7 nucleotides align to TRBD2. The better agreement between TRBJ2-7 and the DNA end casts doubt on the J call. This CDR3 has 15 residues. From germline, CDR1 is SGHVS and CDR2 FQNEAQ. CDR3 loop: CASSLLLGTTYEQYF. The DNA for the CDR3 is TGTGCCAGCAGCTTACTCTTAGGGACTACCTACGAGCAGTACTTC.

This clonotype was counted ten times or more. This CDR3 reads CSVEGQGSYNEQFF. In DNA form, the CDR3 reads TGCAGCGTGGAGGGACAGGGCTCCTACAATGAGCAGTTCTTC. J is TRBJ2-1 and V is TRBV29-1; TRBD1 agrees at 9 bases. Germline V gene sequence: CDR1 SQVTM, CDR2 ANQGSEA. CDR3 length: 14 residues. The V and J ends lost 6 bases and 0 bases, in that order; junction bases with no gene match: 3.